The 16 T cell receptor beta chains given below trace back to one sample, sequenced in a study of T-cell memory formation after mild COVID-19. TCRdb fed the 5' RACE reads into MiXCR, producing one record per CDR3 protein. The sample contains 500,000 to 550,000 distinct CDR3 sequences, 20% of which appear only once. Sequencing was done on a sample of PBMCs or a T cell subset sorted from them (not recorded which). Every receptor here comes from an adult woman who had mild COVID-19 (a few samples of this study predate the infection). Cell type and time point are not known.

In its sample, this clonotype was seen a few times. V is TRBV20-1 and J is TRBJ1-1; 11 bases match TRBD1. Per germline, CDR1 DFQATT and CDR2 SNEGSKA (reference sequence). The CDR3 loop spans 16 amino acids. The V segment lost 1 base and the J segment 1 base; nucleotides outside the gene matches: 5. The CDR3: CSARVGQGAGNTEAFF. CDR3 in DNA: TGCAGTGCTAGAGTCGGACAGGGGGCGGGGAACACTGAAGCTTTCTTT.

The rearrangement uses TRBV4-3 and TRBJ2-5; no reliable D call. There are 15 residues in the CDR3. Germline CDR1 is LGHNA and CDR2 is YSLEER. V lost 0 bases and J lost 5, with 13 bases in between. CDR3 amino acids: CASSQDHSVGETQYF. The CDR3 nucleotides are TGCGCCAGCAGCCAAGATCACAGCGTCGGGGAGACCCAGTACTTC.

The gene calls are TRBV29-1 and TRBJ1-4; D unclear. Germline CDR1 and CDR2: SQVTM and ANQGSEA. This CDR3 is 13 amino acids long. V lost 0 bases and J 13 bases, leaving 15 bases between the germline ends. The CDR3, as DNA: TGCAGCGTTGAAGATCCCGTGGCCTGGGGACTGTTTTTT. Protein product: CSVEDPVAWGLFF.

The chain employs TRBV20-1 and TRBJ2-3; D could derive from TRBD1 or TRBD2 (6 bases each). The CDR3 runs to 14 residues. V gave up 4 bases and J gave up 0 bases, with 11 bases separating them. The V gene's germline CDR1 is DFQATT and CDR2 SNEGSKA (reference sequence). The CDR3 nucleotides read TGCAGTGCTAAGGGGGGTTCTAGCACAGATACGCAGTATTTT. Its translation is CSAKGGSSTDTQYF.

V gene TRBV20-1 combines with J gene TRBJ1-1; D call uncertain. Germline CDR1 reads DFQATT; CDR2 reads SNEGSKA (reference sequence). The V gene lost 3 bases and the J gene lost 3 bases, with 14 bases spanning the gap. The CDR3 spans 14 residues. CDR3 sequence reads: CSARTSVVYTEAFF. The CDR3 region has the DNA TGCAGTGCTAGGACGTCAGTGGTGTACACTGAAGCTTTCTTT.

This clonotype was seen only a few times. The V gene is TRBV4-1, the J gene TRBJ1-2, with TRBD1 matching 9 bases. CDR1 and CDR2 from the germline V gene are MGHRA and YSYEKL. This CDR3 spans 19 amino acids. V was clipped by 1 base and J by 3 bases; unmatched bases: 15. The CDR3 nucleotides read TGCGCCAGCAGCCAAGTTACAGGGGGCGCGAGTTATGGTGACTATGGCTACACCTTC. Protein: CASSQVTGGASYGDYGYTF.

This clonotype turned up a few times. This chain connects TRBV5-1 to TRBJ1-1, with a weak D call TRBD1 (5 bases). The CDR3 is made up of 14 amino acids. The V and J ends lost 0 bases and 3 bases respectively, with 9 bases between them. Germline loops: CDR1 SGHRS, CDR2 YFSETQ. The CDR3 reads CASSLAGGDTEAFF. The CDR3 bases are TGCGCCAGCAGCTTGGCCGGGGGGGACACTGAAGCTTTCTTT.

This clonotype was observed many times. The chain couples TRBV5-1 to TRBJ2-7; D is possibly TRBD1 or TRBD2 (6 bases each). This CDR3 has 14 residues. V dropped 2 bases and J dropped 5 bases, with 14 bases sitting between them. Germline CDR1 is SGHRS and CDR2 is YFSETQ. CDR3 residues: CASSLGTGTDEQYF. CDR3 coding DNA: TGCGCCAGCAGCTTAGGAACAGGGACTGACGAGCAGTACTTC.

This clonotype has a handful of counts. The CDR3: CASSLFRAGDTEAFF. As DNA, the CDR3 is TGTGCCAGCAGCTTGTTCAGGGCCGGGGACACTGAAGCTTTCTTT. This rearrangement joins TRBV7-2 to TRBJ1-1; tentative D call: TRBD1 (5 bases). The CDR3 spans 15 residues. Germline loops: CDR1 SGHTA, CDR2 FQGNSA. The V end lost 3 bases, the J end lost 3 bases, and 14 bases lay between the germline ends.

The CDR3 spells CAISPSSGSYEQYF. The CDR3 DNA is TGTGCCATCAGCCCATCTAGCGGCTCCTACGAGCAGTACTTC. This rearrangement joins TRBV10-3 to TRBJ2-7, with TRBD2 matching over 7 bases. V lost 6 bases and J lost 0; bases outside the gene matches: 5. This CDR3 comprises 14 residues. Looked up from germline, CDR1 is ENHRY and CDR2 is SYGVKD.

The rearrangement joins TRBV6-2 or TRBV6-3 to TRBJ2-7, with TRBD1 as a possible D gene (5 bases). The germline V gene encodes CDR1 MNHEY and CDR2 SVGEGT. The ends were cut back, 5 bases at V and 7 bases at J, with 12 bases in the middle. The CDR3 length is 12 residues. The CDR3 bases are TGTGCCAGCAGTCCGACAGCCTTGGAGCAGTACTTC. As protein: CASSPTALEQYF.

The CDR3 DNA sequence: TGTGCCACCAGCAGAGTGAGCGGTTTTACAGATACGCAGTATTTT. Translating gives CATSRVSGFTDTQYF. The rearrangement joins TRBV15 to TRBJ2-3, with D possibly TRBD2 on 5 matching bases. Deletions cut 1 base from V and 3 bases from J, with 11 bases between. Per the germline V gene, CDR1 is LNHNV and CDR2 is YYDKDF (reference sequence). This CDR3 is 15 amino acids long.

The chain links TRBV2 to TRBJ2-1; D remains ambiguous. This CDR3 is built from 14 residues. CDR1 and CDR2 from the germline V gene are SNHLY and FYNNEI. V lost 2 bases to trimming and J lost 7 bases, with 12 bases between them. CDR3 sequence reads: CASSELVRLNEQFF. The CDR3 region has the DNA TGTGCCAGCAGTGAATTGGTCAGATTGAATGAGCAGTTCTTC.

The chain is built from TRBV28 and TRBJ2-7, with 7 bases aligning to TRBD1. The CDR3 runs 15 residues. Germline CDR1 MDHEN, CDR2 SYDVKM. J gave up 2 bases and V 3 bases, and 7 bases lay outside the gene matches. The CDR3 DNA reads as TGTGCCAGCAGTTTTCTGGACAGGACGGCCTACGAGCAGTACTTC. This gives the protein CASSFLDRTAYEQYF.

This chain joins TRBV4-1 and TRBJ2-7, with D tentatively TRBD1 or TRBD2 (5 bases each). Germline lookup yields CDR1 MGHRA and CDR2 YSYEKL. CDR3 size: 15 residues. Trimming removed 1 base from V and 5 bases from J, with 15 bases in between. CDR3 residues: CASSQGWGSDDEQYF. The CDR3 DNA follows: TGCGCCAGCAGCCAAGGATGGGGGTCGGACGACGAGCAGTACTTC.

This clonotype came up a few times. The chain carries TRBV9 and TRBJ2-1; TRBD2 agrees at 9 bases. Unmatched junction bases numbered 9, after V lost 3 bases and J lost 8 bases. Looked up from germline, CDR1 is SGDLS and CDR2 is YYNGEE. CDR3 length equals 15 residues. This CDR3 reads CASSASGTSPYEQFF. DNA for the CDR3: TGTGCCAGCAGCGCCTCCGGGACTAGCCCATATGAGCAGTTCTTC.